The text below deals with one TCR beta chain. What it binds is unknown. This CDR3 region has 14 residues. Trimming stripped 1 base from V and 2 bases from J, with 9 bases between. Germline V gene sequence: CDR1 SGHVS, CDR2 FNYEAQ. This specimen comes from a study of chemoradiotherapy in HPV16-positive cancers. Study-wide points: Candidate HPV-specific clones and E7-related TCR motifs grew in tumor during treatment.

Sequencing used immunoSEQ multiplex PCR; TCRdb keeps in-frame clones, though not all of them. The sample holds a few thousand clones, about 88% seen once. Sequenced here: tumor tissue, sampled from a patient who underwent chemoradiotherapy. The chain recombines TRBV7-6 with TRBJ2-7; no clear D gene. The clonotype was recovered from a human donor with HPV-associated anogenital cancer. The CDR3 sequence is CASSLVAAPYEQYF. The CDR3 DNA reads TGTGCCAGCAGCTTAGTAGCAGCACCCTACGAGCAGTACTTC. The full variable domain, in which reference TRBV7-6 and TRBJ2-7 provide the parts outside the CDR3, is GAGVSQSPRYKVTKRGQDVALRCDPISGHVSLYWYRQALGQGPEFLTYFNYEAQQDKSGLPNDRFSAERPEGSISTLTIQRTEQRDSAMYRCASSLVAAPYEQYFGPGTRLTVT.